This TCR beta chain was recorded in a study of cytomegalovirus exposure and HLA in healthy donors. About the research overall: The Caucasian-associated ancestry cluster held roughly 80% of 300 to 500 genotyped donors.

The germline CDR1 and CDR2 sequences are SNHLY and FYNNEI. CDR3 length equals 13 residues. Trimming cost V 10 bases and J 0 bases, with 13 bases left between them. A note on this clone: Its antigen remains unknown.

General observations from the study: Later on, an analysis found that several of the most significant clusters appeared to be linked to common viral pathogens, which included parvovirus B19. The authors confirmed in vitro that three CMV-associated chains were specific for CMV antigens.

The primer mix had 60 Vbeta and 13 Jbeta primers. Profiling relied on immunoSEQ multiplex PCR, and the TCRdb table lists in-frame clones only, not all of them. The sample consists of about 150,000 clones, about three quarters of them appearing once. Donors consisted of healthy bone marrow donors. Source material: PBMCs. The chain combines TRBV2 with TRBJ2-7; D is possibly TRBD2 (6 bases). The TCR comes from a woman aged 40 to 50 in good health and CMV-seronegative. Here the CDR3 reads CATRDFFSYEQYF. CDR3 bases: TGTGCCACACGGGACTTTTTCTCCTACGAGCAGTACTTC.